Below, 17 T cell receptor beta chains from the same sample are listed, as sequenced in a study of response to subunit inactivated influenza vaccine. TCRdb ran MiXCR on the RT-PCR reads and lists one entry per CDR3 protein. This table holds 700,000 to 900,000 distinct CDR3 sequences, less than 25% found once. The sequencing used PBMCs from blood, collected roughly 5 days after vaccination. Source of these receptors: a man aged 50-60 years who received an inactivated influenza vaccine.

The V gene is TRBV7-8, the J gene TRBJ2-2; D is perhaps TRBD1 or TRBD2 (5 bases each). V was trimmed by 5 bases and J by 6 bases, leaving 10 bases between them. Germline CDR1 and CDR2: SGHVS and FQNEAQ. This CDR3 is 13 amino acids long. The CDR3 nucleotides read TGTGCCAGCAGCCCCAGGGACGCCGGGGAGCTGTTTTTT. Encoded protein: CASSPRDAGELFF.

V usage is TRBV28 and J usage is TRBJ1-2, with TRBD1 matching 7 bases. Per the germline V gene, CDR1 is MDHEN and CDR2 is SYDVKM. V shed 6 bases and J 7 bases; nucleotides not matched to a gene: 8. The CDR3 is 13 residues long. This CDR3 reads CASRLGTVFGYTF. The CDR3 coding sequence is TGTGCCAGCAGACTCGGGACAGTCTTTGGCTACACCTTC.

This clonotype was seen only a few times. This CDR3 is CASRLTSADTQYF. The CDR3 DNA reads TGTGCCAGCAGGCTGACTAGCGCAGATACGCAGTATTTT. V is TRBV6-2 or TRBV6-3 and J is TRBJ2-3; 8 bases align to TRBD2. CDR1 is MNHEY and CDR2 is SVGEGT in the germline V gene. J gave up 4 bases and V 6 bases, and 3 bases lay outside the gene matches. This CDR3 is 13 amino acids long.

J is TRBJ2-5 and V is TRBV27; D is possibly TRBD1 or TRBD2 (6 bases each). CDR1 and CDR2 (germline): MNHEY, SMNVEV (reference sequence). Trimming pared 2 bases from V and 7 bases from J, leaving 11 bases between. CDR3 size: 13 residues. The CDR3 nucleotides read TGTGCCAGCAGTTTAACCAAGGGGGGGACCCAGTACTTC. This gives the protein CASSLTKGGTQYF.

The chain couples TRBV5-1 to TRBJ1-1; D not certain. The CDR3 is 14 amino acids. Per germline, CDR1 SGHRS and CDR2 YFSETQ. Trimming cost V 0 bases and J 2 bases, with 8 bases left between them. The CDR3 sequence is CASSLASANTEAFF. CDR3 DNA sequence: TGCGCCAGCAGCTTGGCATCAGCTAACACTGAAGCTTTCTTT.

In this sample, this clonotype turned up a few times. The CDR3 is CSASANRLRGEAFF. The CDR3 DNA reads TGCAGTGCTAGCGCAAACAGGCTCCGGGGTGAAGCTTTCTTT. The chain has TRBV20-1 and TRBJ1-1, with a weak D call TRBD1 (5 bases). The CDR3 runs 14 residues. Germline V gene sequence: CDR1 DFQATT, CDR2 SNEGSKA (reference sequence). V was pared by 3 bases and J by 7 bases, with 18 bases between.

This clonotype has only a few counts. This chain connects TRBV4-3 to TRBJ2-7; perhaps D is TRBD1 or TRBD2 (5 bases each). This CDR3 contains 15 residues. The germline CDR1 and CDR2 sequences are LGHNA and YSLEER. Trimming took off 0 bases at V and 7 bases at J, with 16 bases between the two ends. The CDR3 region is CASSQDRDGAEEQYF. The CDR3 bases are TGCGCCAGCAGCCAAGATAGGGACGGAGCCGAGGAGCAGTACTTC.

This clonotype has only a few counts. The chain uses TRBV6-1 and TRBJ1-3; possibly TRBD1 for D (6 bases). There are 14 residues in the CDR3. Trimming shortened V by 5 bases and J by 2 bases, and 10 bases separated the two germline ends. Per germline, CDR1 MNHNS and CDR2 SASEGT. For the CDR3, the DNA is TGTGCCAGCAGTCTAGACAGGACTGGAAACACCATATATTTT. Translated, it gives CASSLDRTGNTIYF.

This clonotype was picked up a small number of times. The chain carries TRBV12-3 or TRBV12-4 and TRBJ2-3, with 7 bases that match TRBD2. V shed 1 base, J shed 0 bases, and the junction held 7 bases outside the gene matches. This CDR3 has 17 amino acids. In DNA, the CDR3 is TGTGCCAGCAGTTTAGGTCTGAGGCGGGGGAGCACAGATACGCAGTATTTT. Its protein product is CASSLGLRRGSTDTQYF.

CDR3 sequence (DNA): TGCAGTGCTAGCGATCTATCCCCCACAGATACGCAGTATTTT. Encoded protein: CSASDLSPTDTQYF. V gene TRBV20-1 combines with J gene TRBJ2-3; D gene unclear. Per germline, CDR1 DFQATT and CDR2 SNEGSKA (reference sequence). This CDR3 has 14 amino acids. Trimming pared 3 bases from V and 2 bases from J, leaving 12 bases between.

There are a few counts of this clonotype. V and J are TRBV15 and TRBJ2-5; 7 positions match TRBD2. Germline assignment: CDR1 LNHNV and CDR2 YYDKDF (reference sequence). Germline trimming cut 3 bases from V and 5 bases from J; bases unmatched to any gene: 6. The CDR3 spans 14 residues. CDR3 DNA sequence: TGTGCCACCAGCAGCGGCGGGGGATGGGAGACCCAGTACTTC. Translating it yields CATSSGGGWETQYF. Drawing the rest from reference TRBV15 and TRBJ2-5, the complete variable domain is DAMVIQNPRYQVTQFGKPVTLSCSQTLNHNVMYWYQQKSSQAPKLLFHYYDKDFNNEADTPDNFQSRRPNTSFCFLDIRSPGLGDTAMYLCATSSGGGWETQYFGPGTRLLVL.

The rearrangement links TRBV6-2 or TRBV6-3 to TRBJ1-5; maybe TRBD1 (5 bases). CDR1 and CDR2 from the germline V gene are MNHEY and SVGEGT. The CDR3 is 15 residues long. Trimming left V 2 bases short and J 1 base short, with 9 bases between. The CDR3 spells CASSYAGQSNQPQHF. CDR3 bases: TGTGCCAGCAGTTACGCAGGGCAGAGCAATCAGCCCCAGCATTTT.

This clonotype was counted a few times. The chain employs TRBV29-1 and TRBJ2-7, with D perhaps TRBD1 (6 bases). The CDR3 is 13 amino acids. Germline CDR1 is SQVTM and CDR2 is ANQGSEA. The germline V and J ends were trimmed by 5 bases and 3 bases, with 14 bases remaining between them. DNA for the CDR3: TGCAGCGTTACCCCTATGACAGGCTACGAGCAGTACTTC. Its translation: CSVTPMTGYEQYF.

This clonotype showed up just a few times. The chain is built from TRBV7-6 and TRBJ2-1; 8 positions match TRBD2. The V gene's germline CDR1 is SGHVS and CDR2 FNYEAQ. V shed 5 bases and J 4 bases; nucleotides not matched to a gene: 7. The CDR3 covers 15 residues. The CDR3 here is CASSTRLAYYNEQFF. The CDR3 DNA sequence: TGTGCCAGCAGCACACGACTAGCGTATTACAATGAGCAGTTCTTC.

The V gene is TRBV24-1, the J gene TRBJ2-1; D unresolved. Trimming removed 5 bases at V and 0 bases at J, with 10 bases between. Germline values: CDR1 KGHDR, CDR2 SFDVKD. This CDR3 contains 15 residues. This CDR3 reads CATSVRQSSYNEQFF. CDR3 bases: TGTGCCACCAGTGTCCGTCAGAGCTCCTACAATGAGCAGTTCTTC.

This clonotype was counted a few times. This CDR3 is CASSLGGLAGGNEQFF. For the CDR3, the DNA is TGCGCCAGCAGCTTGGGGGGACTAGCGGGAGGCAATGAGCAGTTCTTC. The gene calls are TRBV5-1 and TRBJ2-1, with TRBD2 matching 15 bases. Trimming cost V 0 bases and J 6 bases; bases outside gene matches: 1. CDR1 and CDR2 from the germline V gene are SGHRS and YFSETQ. This CDR3 is built from 16 residues.

V gene TRBV20-1 combines with J gene TRBJ2-7; D is uncertain. CDR3 length: 15 residues. Looked up from germline, CDR1 is DFQATT and CDR2 is SNEGSKA (reference sequence). The V end lost 0 bases, the J end lost 2 bases, and 14 bases lay between the germline ends. The chain's CDR3 is CSARDLVAKPYEQYF. In nucleotides, the CDR3 is TGCAGTGCTAGAGATTTAGTAGCAAAACCCTACGAGCAGTACTTC.